The rows below give T cell receptor beta chains drawn from one sample of a study of blood T cell repertoires in COVID-19. Method: immunoSEQ multiplex PCR; TCRdb's copy keeps in-frame clones and lacks some. The sample yields 200,000 to 250,000 clones, over 60% seen once. Source material: peripheral blood. The receptors stem from a woman between 65 and 79 years old with acute or convalescent COVID-19. The CDR3 runs from the conserved cysteine through the conserved F or W. D genes are given only for firm matches. Expanded clones get a size class; other rows say once, few or many, or leave the size out.

d_gene	len	abundance	v_gene	j_gene	CDR3aa	CDR3nt
TRBD1	13	-	TRBV18	TRBJ2-3	CASSPGTADTQYF	TGTGCCAGCTCACCGGGGACAGCAGATACGCAGTATTTT
TRBD1	17	-	TRBV3-1/TRBV3-2	TRBJ2-1	CASSRPGEGQGNNEQFF	TGTGCCAGCAGCCGACCTGGAGAGGGACAGGGGAACAATGAGCAGTTCTTC
TRBD1	18	-	TRBV3-1/TRBV3-2	TRBJ2-6	CASSPGQGALSGANVLTF	TGTGCCAGCAGCCCCGGACAGGGGGCGCTTTCTGGGGCCAACGTCCTGACTTTC
-	18	-	TRBV7-6	TRBJ2-1	CASSLLGTQKSSYNEQFF	TGTGCCAGCAGCTTATTGGGGACTCAAAAGAGCTCCTACAATGAGCAGTTCTTC
-	19	-	TRBV10-3	TRBJ2-1	CAISSTAGGTASSYNEQFF	TGTGCCATCAGTTCAACGGCTGGTGGAACGGCTAGCTCCTACAATGAGCAGTTCTTC
TRBD2	15	once	TRBV5-1	TRBJ2-1	CASSLGLAGNNEQFF	TGCGCCAGCAGCTTGGGGCTAGCGGGGAACAATGAGCAGTTCTTC
-	14	-	TRBV2	TRBJ2-2	CASSVRQQAGELFF	TGTGCCAGCAGTGTGAGACAGCAGGCCGGGGAGCTGTTTTTT
-	15	-	TRBV6-5	TRBJ1-2	CASSYGLNFNYGYTF	TGTGCCAGCAGTTACGGGCTAAATTTTAACTATGGCTACACCTTC
TRBD2	15	once	TRBV19	TRBJ2-1	CATRTSGDAYNEQFF	TGTGCCACCCGGACTAGCGGGGACGCCTACAATGAGCAGTTCTTC
-	14	-	TRBV6-6	TRBJ1-3	CASGTTDSGNTIYF	TGTGCCAGCGGAACGACAGACTCTGGAAACACCATATATTTT
TRBD1	19	-	TRBV6-2/TRBV6-3	TRBJ1-2	CASSYSAGTGNSLIYGYTF	TGTGCCAGCAGTTACTCGGCCGGGACAGGGAATTCACTAATCTATGGCTACACCTTC
TRBD2	16	-	TRBV19	TRBJ2-3	CASSPGLAGVEDTQYF	TGTGCCAGTAGCCCGGGACTAGCGGGAGTTGAAGATACGCAGTATTTT
-	13	-	TRBV2	TRBJ2-7	CASMGTVAYEQYF	TGTGCCAGCATGGGGACTGTAGCCTACGAGCAGTACTTC
TRBD1	17	-	TRBV3-1/TRBV3-2	TRBJ1-5	CASSQGTDRGGNQPQHF	TGTGCCAGCAGCCAGGGTACCGACAGGGGTGGGAATCAGCCCCAGCATTTT
TRBD1	15	-	TRBV18	TRBJ1-5	CASSLQGADNQPQHF	TGTGCCAGCTCACTACAGGGGGCCGATAATCAGCCCCAGCATTTT
-	13	-	TRBV28	TRBJ1-2	CASTKQENYGYTF	TGTGCCAGCACGAAACAGGAAAACTATGGCTACACCTTC
-	16	-	TRBV5-1	TRBJ1-5	CASSLGAGGSNQPQHF	TGCGCCAGCAGCTTGGGCGCCGGGGGTAGTAATCAGCCCCAGCATTTT
TRBD1	18	-	TRBV5-4	TRBJ1-1	CASSLALQGALGNTEAFF	TGTGCCAGCAGCTTGGCCTTACAGGGGGCGCTTGGAAACACTGAAGCTTTCTTT
-	15	-	TRBV7-2	TRBJ2-1	CASSPRDSSYNEQFF	TGTGCCAGCAGCCCTCGGGACTCCTCCTACAATGAGCAGTTCTTC
TRBD1	15	-	TRBV5-1	TRBJ2-7	CASSTTGTGIHEQYF	TGCGCCAGCTCAACTACCGGGACAGGGATTCACGAGCAGTACTTC
-	13	few	TRBV5-1	TRBJ1-1	CASKNPENTEAFF	TGCGCCAGCAAAAATCCAGAGAACACTGAAGCTTTCTTT
-	12	-	TRBV30	TRBJ1-1	CAWSPQGTEAFF	TGTGCCTGGAGCCCCCAGGGAACTGAAGCTTTCTTT
TRBD2	16	-	TRBV5-1	TRBJ2-2	CASGSTSGRAYGELFF	TGCGCCAGCGGATCGACTAGCGGGAGGGCCTACGGGGAGCTGTTTTTT
TRBD2	16	-	TRBV6-6	TRBJ2-3	CASSLTSGSRGDTQYF	TGTGCCAGCAGTTTGACTAGCGGGAGTAGGGGGGATACGCAGTATTTT
-	12	-	TRBV18	TRBJ2-7	CASSPDIYEQYF	TGTGCCAGCTCACCTGACATCTACGAGCAGTACTTC
TRBD1	15	-	TRBV11-2	TRBJ2-1	CASSPGTGAYNEQFF	TGTGCCAGCAGCCCCGGGACAGGAGCCTACAATGAGCAGTTCTTC
TRBD1	14	-	TRBV9	TRBJ1-5	CASSLGTGNQPQHF	TGTGCCAGCAGCTTAGGGACAGGGAATCAGCCCCAGCATTTT
TRBD1	16	-	TRBV3-1/TRBV3-2	TRBJ2-5	CASSQVQDRGRETQYF	TGTGCCAGCAGCCAAGTGCAGGACAGGGGCCGGGAGACCCAGTACTTC
-	15	-	TRBV5-1	TRBJ2-1	CASSPPRVSYNEQFF	TGCGCCAGCAGCCCCCCGCGGGTTTCCTACAATGAGCAGTTCTTC
-	13	-	TRBV5-8	TRBJ1-1	CASSLGWSTEAFF	TGTGCCAGCAGCTTGGGGTGGAGCACTGAAGCTTTCTTT
-	14	-	TRBV29-1	TRBJ2-7	CSVETQARSYEQYF	TGCAGCGTTGAAACACAGGCCCGCTCCTACGAGCAGTACTTC
TRBD2	16	-	TRBV30	TRBJ2-1	CAWSSVRQRGADEQFF	TGTGCCTGGAGTAGTGTACGCCAGCGGGGGGCGGATGAGCAGTTCTTC
-	12	-	TRBV30	TRBJ1-5	CAWSVHNQPQHF	TGTGCCTGGAGTGTACACAATCAGCCCCAGCATTTT
TRBD2	17	once	TRBV5-1	TRBJ2-3	CASSLGYTSGTTDTQYF	TGCGCCAGCAGCTTGGGGTATACTAGCGGTACCACAGATACGCAGTATTTT
-	13	-	TRBV7-8	TRBJ1-1	CASSPPRVAEAFF	TGTGCCAGCAGCCCACCCAGGGTCGCTGAAGCTTTCTTT
TRBD2	16	few	TRBV5-5	TRBJ2-1	CASSGGLAETNNEQFF	TGTGCCAGCAGCGGTGGACTAGCGGAGACCAACAATGAGCAGTTCTTC
-	14	-	TRBV2	TRBJ2-2	CASSSDRKTGELFF	TGTGCCAGCAGTTCCGACAGAAAGACCGGGGAGCTGTTTTTT
-	15	-	TRBV7-8	TRBJ1-4	CASSPRDNANEKLFF	TGTGCCAGCAGCCCGAGGGACAACGCTAATGAAAAACTGTTTTTT
TRBD2	17	-	TRBV14	TRBJ2-1	CASSQDWASGSISEQFF	TGTGCCAGCAGCCAAGATTGGGCTAGCGGGAGTATTAGTGAGCAGTTCTTC
-	13	-	TRBV5-4	TRBJ2-2	CASSLREDGELFF	TGTGCCAGCAGCTTGCGAGAGGACGGGGAGCTGTTTTTT
-	15	few	TRBV13	TRBJ1-1	CASSLRAVAGFSAFF	TGTGCCAGCAGCTTACGGGCCGTGGCAGGGTTTTCGGCTTTCTTT
-	16	-	TRBV5-1	TRBJ1-2	CASSLEGDRANYGYTF	TGCGCCAGCAGCTTGGAGGGCGACAGAGCTAACTATGGCTACACCTTC
TRBD1	15	-	TRBV6-6	TRBJ1-2	CASSSRGQGVRVGTF	TGTGCCAGCTCCTCCAGGGGACAGGGGGTTCGCGTTGGCACCTTC
TRBD1	14	-	TRBV29-1	TRBJ2-5	CSVERGTGRETQYF	TGCAGCGTTGAACGGGGGACAGGGCGCGAGACCCAGTACTTC
TRBD2	15	-	TRBV6-5	TRBJ2-2	CASSLAGVTTGELFF	TGTGCCAGCAGCCTAGCGGGAGTAACCACCGGGGAGCTGTTTTTT
TRBD1	14	-	TRBV18	TRBJ2-7	CASSPRQGAHEQYF	TGTGCCAGCTCACCTCGACAGGGGGCCCACGAGCAGTACTTC